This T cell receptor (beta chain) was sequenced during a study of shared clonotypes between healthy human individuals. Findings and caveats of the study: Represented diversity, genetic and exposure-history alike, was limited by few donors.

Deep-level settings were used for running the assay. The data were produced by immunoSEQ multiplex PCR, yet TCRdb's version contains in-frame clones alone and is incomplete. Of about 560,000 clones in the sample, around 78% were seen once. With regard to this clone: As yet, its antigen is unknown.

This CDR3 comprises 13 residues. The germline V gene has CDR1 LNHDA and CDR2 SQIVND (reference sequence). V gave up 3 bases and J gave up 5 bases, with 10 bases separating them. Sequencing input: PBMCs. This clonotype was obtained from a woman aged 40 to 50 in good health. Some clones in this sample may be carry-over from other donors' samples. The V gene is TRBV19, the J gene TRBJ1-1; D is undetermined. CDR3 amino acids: CASSMRRSTEAFF. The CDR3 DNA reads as TGTGCCAGTAGTATGAGAAGGAGTACTGAAGCTTTCTTT. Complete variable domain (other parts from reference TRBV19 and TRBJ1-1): DGGITQSPKYLFRKEGQNVTLSCEQNLNHDAMYWYRQDPGQGLRLIYYSQIVNDFQKGDIAEGYSVSREKKESFPLTVTSAQKNPTAFYLCASSMRRSTEAFFGQGTRLTVV.